Below are 21 T cell receptor beta chains sequenced from a single sample in a study of T cell responses to AZD1222 COVID-19 vaccine (dated by TCRdb to about 2021). The intended sense of this specimen's time point label: baseline before first vaccination. Libraries came from the immunoSEQ multiplex PCR assay. Imported from immuneACCESS, the table was reduced by TCRdb to in-frame sequences with V and J called. These copies leave out some clones; in studies compared against another copy, an unresolved V gene accounts for under half, and the cause of the remainder is not known. The sample contains tens of thousands of clones, 84% of them found a single time. The ten largest clonotypes hold over 20% of the sample. The sample consisted of peripheral blood, taken on day 0 of AZD1222 vaccination. The receptors originated from an adult in good health.

The J gene is TRBJ2-5, the V gene TRBV11-2; D gene unclear. The V and J ends lost 1 base and 1 base respectively, with 7 bases between them. CDR1 SGHAT and CDR2 FQNNGV come from the germline V gene. The CDR3 runs 14 residues. CDR3 residues: CASSLVYSQETQYF. The CDR3 DNA reads as TGTGCCAGCAGCTTAGTCTACAGCCAAGAGACCCAGTACTTC.

The V call is TRBV3-1 (or the pseudogene TRBV3-2), the J call TRBJ2-7; the D gene could be TRBD1 or TRBD2 (6 bases each). With 4 bases removed from V and 0 bases from J, the gap between germline ends came to 13 bases. The V gene's germline CDR1 is LGHDT and CDR2 YNNKEL (reference sequence). The CDR3 sequence is 15 residues long. CDR3 DNA: TGTGCCAGCAGCCCGGGGGCGGGTAGCTCCTACGAGCAGTACTTC. It translates to CASSPGAGSSYEQYF.

The rearrangement joins TRBV7-9 to TRBJ1-2, with a weak D call TRBD1 (5 bases). The germline CDR1 and CDR2 sequences are SEHNR and FQNEAQ (reference sequence). Trimming took 0 bases from V and 4 from J, leaving 15 bases between them. This CDR3 has 16 residues. CDR3 bases: TGTGCCAGCAGCTTAGCGGGGGTTGGCGGGCTCTATGGCTACACCTTC. Translating it yields CASSLAGVGGLYGYTF.

The chain uses TRBV29-1 and TRBJ2-2; TRBD1 might be the D (5 bases). The length of the CDR3 is 13 residues. Trimming pared 7 bases from V and 6 bases from J, leaving 15 bases between. Per the germline V gene, CDR1 is SQVTM and CDR2 is ANQGSEA. The CDR3: CSAIKGYAGELFF. In DNA form, the CDR3 reads TGCAGCGCCATTAAGGGGTACGCCGGGGAGCTGTTTTTT.

The CDR3 here is CAWTGAGNTIYF. The CDR3 DNA is TGTGCCTGGACAGGGGCCGGGAACACCATATATTTT. The gene calls are TRBV30 and TRBJ1-3; the D gene is possibly TRBD1 (6 bases). Trimming removed 4 bases from V and 7 bases from J, with 11 bases in between. The CDR3 is 12 residues long. The V gene's germline CDR1 is GTSNPN and CDR2 SVGIG (reference sequence).

V gene TRBV7-2 combines with J gene TRBJ1-2, with D tentatively TRBD1 (6 bases). This CDR3 contains 16 residues. Germline lookup yields CDR1 SGHTA and CDR2 FQGNSA. The ends were cut back, 8 bases at V and 7 bases at J, with 26 bases in the middle. The CDR3 is CASGLFRDKPRGGYTF. The CDR3 region has the DNA TGTGCCAGCGGCCTTTTTAGGGACAAGCCCCGGGGTGGCTACACCTTC. Based on the CDR3 plus reference TRBV7-2 and TRBJ1-2, the full variable domain is GAGVSQSPSNKVTEKGKDVELRCDPISGHTALYWYRQSLGQGLEFLIYFQGNSAPDKSGLPSDRFSAERTGGSVSTLTIQRTQQEDSAVYLCASGLFRDKPRGGYTFGSGTRLTVV.

CDR3 sequence reads: CASSAAGQGEVSYTF. DNA for the CDR3: TGTGCCAGCAGTGCCGCGGGACAGGGAGAGGTGAGCTACACCTTC. V usage is TRBV28 and J usage is TRBJ1-2; 9 nucleotides line up with TRBD1. This CDR3 contains 15 residues. Trimming removed 5 bases from V and 9 bases from J; junction bases left unmatched: 13. Germline CDR1 reads MDHEN; CDR2 reads SYDVKM.

This clone was counted only a few times. V and J are TRBV5-1 and TRBJ2-1; tentatively, D is TRBD1 or TRBD2 (5 bases each). This CDR3 has 14 residues. Trimming removed 5 bases at V and 4 bases at J, with 13 bases between. Germline-derived CDR1 and CDR2 are SGHRS and YFSETQ. Written as DNA, the CDR3 is TGCGCCAGCAGGGTAGGGACGGATTACAATGAGCAGTTCTTC. Translating it yields CASRVGTDYNEQFF.

This clone was seen just once. The V gene is TRBV19, the J gene TRBJ1-2; 7 bases map to TRBD1. This CDR3 comprises 14 residues. Germline CDR1 is LNHDA and CDR2 is SQIVND (reference sequence). The ends lost 5 bases at V and 0 bases at J; junction bases unmatched: 3. CDR3 residues: CASSPGQTNYGYTF. For the CDR3, the DNA is TGTGCCAGTAGTCCGGGACAGACTAACTATGGCTACACCTTC.

J is TRBJ1-1 and V is TRBV5-8, with D maybe TRBD1 (6 bases). Germline-derived CDR1 and CDR2 are SGHTS and YDEGEE. CDR3 length equals 14 residues. Deletions cut 1 base from V and 5 bases from J, with 12 bases between. The CDR3 sequence: CASSLMLGGTEAFF. The CDR3, as DNA: TGTGCCAGCAGCTTGATGCTAGGGGGGACTGAAGCTTTCTTT.

CDR3 nucleotides: TGTGCCAGCACAACGCCGGGGACCCCGCCCTACGAGCAGTACTTC. Translation gives CASTTPGTPPYEQYF. This chain connects TRBV28 to TRBJ2-7; D assignment may be TRBD1 or TRBD2 (5 bases each). The germline gives CDR1 MDHEN, CDR2 SYDVKM. V lost 7 bases and J 2 bases, leaving 18 bases between the germline ends. CDR3 length equals 15 residues.

The CDR3 sequence: CASSYSGGNNYGYTF. The CDR3 bases are TGTGCCAGCAGTTACTCAGGGGGAAATAACTATGGCTACACCTTC. V and J are TRBV6-5 and TRBJ1-2; tentatively, D is TRBD1 (6 bases). CDR1 and CDR2 (germline): MNHEY, SVGAGI. V was pared by 0 bases and J by 1 base, with 9 bases between. CDR3 length equals 15 residues.

The chain combines TRBV5-1 with TRBJ1-3, with D perhaps TRBD1 (6 bases). Germline lookup yields CDR1 SGHRS and CDR2 YFSETQ. CDR3 length: 16 amino acids. Trimming took 4 bases from V and 4 from J, leaving 18 bases between them. The CDR3 reads CASSPDSSAGGNTIYF. The CDR3 DNA sequence: TGCGCCAGCAGCCCGGACAGCAGCGCTGGGGGAAACACCATATATTTT.

This sequence joins TRBV7-3 and TRBJ2-2; 10 nucleotides agree with TRBD2. The germline CDR1 and CDR2 sequences are SGHTA and FQGTGA. CDR3 length: 17 residues. Trimming took 2 bases from V and 4 from J; bases not matched to a gene: 7. For the CDR3, the DNA is TGTGCCAGCAGCTTACAAGCGAGCGGGAGGGCCACCGGGGAGCTGTTTTTT. It is translated as CASSLQASGRATGELFF.

The chain has TRBV10-2 and TRBJ1-2; 8 bases match TRBD1. The CDR3 totals 16 residues. Germline CDR1 reads WSHSY; CDR2 reads SAAADI. Trimming at V came to 6 bases and at J to 6 bases, leaving 15 bases not matched to a gene. The DNA for the CDR3 is TGCGCCAGCAGCGAGGTCGCCCGACAGGGGACGCATGGCTACACCTTC. It encodes CASSEVARQGTHGYTF.

The chain couples TRBV19 to TRBJ1-2; possibly TRBD1 for D (6 bases). Germline values: CDR1 LNHDA, CDR2 SQIVND (reference sequence). This CDR3 comprises 13 residues. Trimming shortened V by 2 bases and J by 7 bases, and 11 bases separated the two germline ends. CDR3 coding DNA: TGTGCCAGTAGTATAAACAGGGATCGTGGCTACACCTTC. Protein sequence: CASSINRDRGYTF.

V and J are TRBV30 and TRBJ2-7, with D maybe TRBD2 (6 bases). This CDR3 has 12 amino acids. Per the germline V gene, CDR1 is GTSNPN and CDR2 is SVGIG (reference sequence). Trimming pared 0 bases from V and 6 bases from J, leaving 9 bases between. The CDR3 nucleotides read TGTGCCTGGAGTGTGACCGGGGGCGAGCAGTACTTC. It yields the protein CAWSVTGGEQYF.

Only one count was recorded for this clone. The chain combines TRBV11-2 with TRBJ2-1; TRBD2 might be the D (5 bases). Germline lookup yields CDR1 SGHAT and CDR2 FQNNGV. The CDR3 contains 13 residues. V was cut by 8 bases and J by 5 bases, with 13 bases left in between. CDR3 DNA: TGTGCCAGCGCTCCGGGGAGCAACAATGAGCAGTTCTTC. Protein: CASAPGSNNEQFF.

The rearrangement joins TRBV20-1 to TRBJ1-5, with 9 bases that match TRBD1. J was trimmed by 3 bases and V by 3 bases; bases with no gene match: 6. Germline V CDR1 and CDR2: DFQATT, SNEGSKA (reference sequence). The CDR3 is made up of 15 amino acids. The CDR3 DNA follows: TGCAGTGCTAGTCCCGGGACAGGGTTCAATCAGCCCCAGCATTTT. Its translation is CSASPGTGFNQPQHF.

This clone was detected only a few times. Other DNA sequences in the same sample also yield this CDR3. The V and J genes are TRBV4-3 and TRBJ2-2, with TRBD2 as a possible D gene (6 bases). The CDR3 is 15 residues long. Trimming stripped 1 base from V and 5 bases from J, with 11 bases between. Looked up from germline, CDR1 is LGHNA and CDR2 is YSLEER. The CDR3 nucleotides read TGCGCCAGCAGCCAAGGCCCTGGGGGGACCGGGGAGCTGTTTTTT. Translation: CASSQGPGGTGELFF.

V gene TRBV6-5 combines with J gene TRBJ1-2; TRBD1 might be the D (5 bases). The CDR3 runs to 13 residues. Trimming removed 8 bases at V and 2 bases at J, with 12 bases between. The germline gives CDR1 MNHEY, CDR2 SVGAGI. CDR3 nucleotide sequence: TGTGCCAGCCGACCGGGACGGAACTATGGCTACACCTTC. Translated: CASRPGRNYGYTF.